Each of the 25 T cell receptor beta chains below was sequenced from the same sample in a study of Ad26.COV2.S vaccination and SARS-CoV-2 variants. Noted treatment: 19 received Ad26.COV2.S at low or high dose, single or two shots; 5 received placebo; per-sample allocation not given. Each sample was drawn 63 days after the first injection (of vaccine or placebo). Assay used: immunoSEQ multiplex PCR; TCRdb lists only in-frame clones, some missing. Among about 410,000 clones listed, 89% were seen once. The input for sequencing was peripheral blood, taken in a trial of Ad26.COV2.S vaccine versus placebo. The receptors derive from a person aged 18-60 years who received the Ad26.COV2.S COVID-19 vaccine or a placebo.

Here the CDR3 reads CASSFSEGLAGKQFF. The CDR3 DNA sequence: TGTGCCAGCAGTTTTAGTGAGGGACTAGCGGGAAAGCAGTTCTTC. The chain couples TRBV27 to TRBJ2-1; 13 bases align to TRBD2. Germline V gene sequence: CDR1 MNHEY, CDR2 SMNVEV (reference sequence). CDR3 length equals 15 residues. Losses at the gene ends were 3 bases for V and 11 bases for J; bases not matched to a gene: 7.

The J gene is TRBJ2-7, the V gene TRBV29-1; 8 bases match TRBD1. The CDR3 runs 14 residues. V was clipped by 3 bases and J by 5 bases; unmatched bases: 9. CDR1 and CDR2 (germline): SQVTM, ANQGSEA. CDR3 protein: CSVETQGEINEQYF. Here the CDR3 DNA reads TGCAGCGTTGAGACACAGGGGGAAATAAACGAGCAGTACTTC.

At least ten counts were recorded for this clone. This chain uses TRBV30 with TRBJ2-1; no firm D call. This CDR3 is 14 amino acids long. Germline V gene data show CDR1 as GTSNPN and CDR2 as SVGIG (reference sequence). V was pared by 3 bases and J by 2 bases, with 11 bases between. CDR3 DNA sequence: TGTGCCTGGAGGCGCTCCACCCCCTACAATGAGCAGTTCTTC. Its translation is CAWRRSTPYNEQFF. The full variable domain, its missing parts supplied by reference TRBV30 and TRBJ2-1, is SQTIHQWPATLVQPVGSPLSLECTVEGTSNPNLYWYRQAAGRGLQLLFYSVGIGQISSEVPQNLSASRPQDRQFILSSKKLLLSDSGFYLCAWRRSTPYNEQFFGPGTRLTVL.

This chain links TRBV5-4 with TRBJ2-7; the D is unclear. The V gene's germline CDR1 is SGHNT and CDR2 YYREEE (reference sequence). This CDR3 has 12 residues. V was cut by 3 bases and J by 6 bases, with 10 bases left in between. CDR3 coding DNA: TGTGCCAGCAGCTGGAGAGACGGCGAGCAGTACTTC. Its translation is CASSWRDGEQYF.

This clone came up a few times. The V call is TRBV20-1, the J call TRBJ1-1; D unclear. CDR1 is DFQATT and CDR2 is SNEGSKA in the germline V gene (reference sequence). The CDR3 consists of 12 residues. With 3 bases removed from V and 4 bases from J, the gap between germline ends came to 9 bases. CDR3 amino acids: CSASPLTTEAFF. CDR3 nucleotide sequence: TGCAGTGCTAGTCCTCTAACCACTGAAGCTTTCTTT.

The J gene is TRBJ2-1, the V gene TRBV14, with 13 bases fitting TRBD2. This CDR3 spans 18 amino acids. The V segment lost 0 bases and the J segment 9 bases; nucleotides outside the gene matches: 11. Germline V CDR1 and CDR2: SGHDN, FVKESK. The DNA of the CDR3 is TGTGCCAGCAGCCAAGATCAGGAACTAGCGGGAGGGAAGAGTGAGCAGTTCTTC. Its translation is CASSQDQELAGGKSEQFF.

The rearrangement links TRBV5-1 to TRBJ2-7; 7 bases are shared with TRBD1. This CDR3 spans 14 amino acids. The trim removed 4 bases at V and 6 bases at J, leaving 10 bases unmatched. Germline-derived CDR1 and CDR2 are SGHRS and YFSETQ. CDR3 sequence: CASSTGTVGSEQYF. CDR3 sequence (DNA): TGCGCCAGCAGCACCGGGACAGTGGGAAGCGAGCAGTACTTC.

V is TRBV19 and J is TRBJ2-7; TRBD1 is a possible D gene (5 bases). Germline V gene data show CDR1 as LNHDA and CDR2 as SQIVND (reference sequence). V lost 5 bases, J lost 9 bases, and 14 bases lay in between. The CDR3 has 12 residues. The CDR3 DNA is TGTGCCAGTAGTCCCCGGCAGGGTGGGCAGTACTTC. Translating gives CASSPRQGGQYF.

The chain carries TRBV4-3 and TRBJ1-1; D is unclear. Germline CDR1 is LGHNA and CDR2 is YSLEER. The CDR3 has 13 residues. V was cut by 1 base and J by 5 bases, with 8 bases left in between. The CDR3 loop is CASSQARGTEAFF. In DNA, the CDR3 is TGCGCCAGCAGCCAAGCCCGGGGTACTGAAGCTTTCTTT.

This chain joins TRBV29-1 and TRBJ1-4; maybe TRBD1 (6 bases). The CDR3 is 14 residues long. The V gene lost 8 bases and the J gene lost 4 bases, with 17 bases spanning the gap. Looked up from germline, CDR1 is SQVTM and CDR2 is ANQGSEA. The CDR3 DNA follows: TGCAGCATCAAAAGGGGGTCAATTAATGAAAAACTGTTTTTT. Translating it yields CSIKRGSINEKLFF. The entire variable domain, with the rest obtained from reference TRBV29-1 and TRBJ1-4, is as follows: SAVISQKPSRDICQRGTSLTIQCQVDSQVTMMFWYRQQPGQSLTLIATANQGSEATYESGFVIDKFPISRPNLTFSTLTVSNMSPEDSSIYLCSIKRGSINEKLFFGSGTQLSVL.

The rearrangement uses TRBV19 and TRBJ2-3; a possible D gene is TRBD2 (6 bases). V dropped 4 bases and J dropped 5 bases, with 10 bases sitting between them. Germline CDR1 reads LNHDA; CDR2 reads SQIVND (reference sequence). The length of the CDR3 is 13 residues. The CDR3 reads CASSTRLGDTQYF. CDR3 bases: TGTGCCAGTAGTACGAGACTAGGAGATACGCAGTATTTT.

The chain is built from TRBV27 and TRBJ1-2; D not resolved. The V gene's germline CDR1 is MNHEY and CDR2 SMNVEV (reference sequence). The CDR3 runs to 14 residues. Between the trimmed V and J ends, which lost 6 bases and 2 bases, there was a span of 13 bases. CDR3 amino acids: CASRSPGRNYGYTF. The CDR3 coding sequence is TGTGCCAGCAGGTCTCCTGGCAGGAACTATGGCTACACCTTC.

In its sample, this clone was seen a few times. The genes are TRBV27 and TRBJ1-1; D is unresolved. This CDR3 region has 11 residues. Germline values: CDR1 MNHEY, CDR2 SMNVEV (reference sequence). Trimming pared 7 bases from V and 8 bases from J, leaving 11 bases between. The CDR3 bases are TGTGCCAGCAAAGGGTCAGCCGAAGCTTTCTTT. Its protein is CASKGSAEAFF.

This clone was counted a single time. In the same sample, other DNA sequences code for this CDR3. The chain joins TRBV28 to TRBJ2-7; no definite D call. V lost 1 base, J lost 3 bases, and 4 bases lay in between. Germline lookup yields CDR1 MDHEN and CDR2 SYDVKM. CDR3 length: 12 amino acids. CDR3 DNA sequence: TGTGCCAGCAGTTTATCTAGCTACGAGCAGTACTTC. Its translation is CASSLSSYEQYF.

The chain joins TRBV6-1 to TRBJ1-1; no clear D. From germline, CDR1 is MNHNS and CDR2 SASEGT. The ends were cut back, 0 bases at V and 5 bases at J, with 13 bases in the middle. The CDR3 loop spans 15 amino acids. Here the CDR3 DNA reads TGTGCCAGCAGTGAAGCGCTTCTCCGGGGTACTGAAGCTTTCTTT. Translating it yields CASSEALLRGTEAFF.

J is TRBJ2-6 and V is TRBV5-1; possibly TRBD1 for D (7 bases). In germline, CDR1 is SGHRS, CDR2 YFSETQ. The CDR3 is made up of 15 amino acids. V was trimmed by 3 bases and J by 5 bases, leaving 12 bases between them. The chain's CDR3 is CASSSDRTRANVLTF. The CDR3 bases are TGCGCCAGCAGCTCGGACAGGACTAGGGCCAACGTCCTGACTTTC.

The chain couples TRBV21-1 to TRBJ2-7; the table's D call TRBD2 went unverified against the DNA. TRBV21-1 is recorded as a pseudogene. The CDR3 spans 18 residues. The CDR3 reads CASSKSQRLAGNSYEQYF. CDR3 sequence (DNA): TGTGCCAGCAGCAAAAGTCAGCGACTAGCGGGAAACTCCTACGAGCAGTACTTC.

The chain combines TRBV5-6 with TRBJ2-3, with 11 bases aligning to TRBD2. The CDR3 consists of 17 residues. Trimming cost V 1 base and J 3 bases; bases outside gene matches: 7. The V gene's germline CDR1 is SGHDT and CDR2 YYEEEE. This CDR3 is CASSLRLAGGWTDTQYF. CDR3 bases: TGTGCCAGCAGCTTGAGGCTAGCGGGAGGATGGACAGATACGCAGTATTTT.

The CDR3 DNA follows: TGTGCCAGCAGCCCCGTTGCAGGGCCTAATGAAAAACTGTTTTTT. Translation: CASSPVAGPNEKLFF. J is TRBJ1-4 and V is TRBV7-3; D might be TRBD1 (5 bases). CDR1 and CDR2 (germline): SGHTA, FQGTGA. The CDR3 length is 15 residues. Deletions cut 5 bases from V and 3 bases from J, with 13 bases between. The complete variable domain, with remaining parts taken from reference TRBV7-3 and TRBJ1-4, reads GAGVSQTPSNKVTEKGKYVELRCDPISGHTALYWYRQSLGQGPEFLIYFQGTGAADDSGLPNDRFFAVRPEGSVSTLKIQRTERGDSAVYLCASSPVAGPNEKLFFGSGTQLSVL.

The genes are TRBV24-1 and TRBJ2-5; 8 nucleotides line up with TRBD1. Unmatched junction bases numbered 4, after V lost 0 bases and J lost 2 bases. In germline, CDR1 is KGHDR, CDR2 SFDVKD. This CDR3 comprises 16 residues. In DNA, the CDR3 is TGTGCCACCAGTGATTTGGGTACAGGGGGGCAAGAGACCCAGTACTTC. The encoded protein is CATSDLGTGGQETQYF.

V gene TRBV3-1 (or the pseudogene TRBV3-2) combines with J gene TRBJ2-2; 12 bases agree with TRBD1. V was pared by 6 bases and J by 5 bases, with 7 bases of the junction left unmatched. The CDR3 is 16 residues long. The germline CDR1 and CDR2 sequences are LGHDT and YNNKEL (reference sequence). CDR3 DNA sequence: TGTGCCAGCAGTATAGGGACAGGGGGCGGGACCGGGGAGCTGTTTTTT. Encoded protein: CASSIGTGGGTGELFF.

The CDR3 DNA follows: TGTGCCACCAGCAGAGATGTGGGCCGGTCGGCGAGCACAGATACGCAGTATTTT. Translating gives CATSRDVGRSASTDTQYF. The gene calls are TRBV15 and TRBJ2-3, with unresolved D. Germline loops: CDR1 LNHNV, CDR2 YYDKDF (reference sequence). V shed 0 bases and J shed 0 bases, with 16 bases lying between them. This CDR3 has 18 residues.

This clone was seen only once. The V gene is TRBV5-1, the J gene TRBJ2-7; D perhaps matches TRBD2 (5 bases). The ends were cut back, 0 bases at V and 6 bases at J, with 13 bases in the middle. The CDR3 runs 14 residues. The germline V gene encodes CDR1 SGHRS and CDR2 YFSETQ. The CDR3 nucleotides are TGCGCCAGCAGCTTGGCCGGGGAAGGGTTCGAGCAGTACTTC. Its protein is CASSLAGEGFEQYF.

CDR3 amino acids: CASSDSPLFYEQYF. The DNA for the CDR3 is TGTGCCAGCAGCGACAGTCCCCTTTTCTACGAGCAGTACTTC. This chain joins TRBV6-2 or TRBV6-3 and TRBJ2-7; maybe TRBD1 (5 bases). Germline loops: CDR1 MNHEY, CDR2 SVGEGT. The CDR3 contains 14 residues. V lost 6 bases and J 3 bases, leaving 15 bases between the germline ends.

The chain combines TRBV7-8 with TRBJ2-1; TRBD1 agrees at 7 bases. Trimming took 5 bases from V and 5 from J; bases not matched to a gene: 6. The germline V gene has CDR1 SGHVS and CDR2 FQNEAQ. This CDR3 spans 14 amino acids. DNA for the CDR3: TGTGCCAGCAGCCGAGACAGGGCTAACAATGAGCAGTTCTTC. This sequence encodes CASSRDRANNEQFF.